Sequencing of this T cell receptor (beta chain) was carried out in a study of blood T cells in healthy people across ages. A sample-barcoded 5' primer and a J-beta primer mix were used in a second PCR of about 7 to 11 cycles. From the 5' RACE reads, TCRdb called clonotypes with MiXCR, one entry per CDR3 protein. This sample yields 2 million or so distinct CDR3 sequences, of which roughly 49% are seen a single time; roughly 2% belongs to the top ten. Overall study findings and caveats: Roughly linearly, TCR beta diversity per million T cells fell as age increased.

Note on this clonotype: Its antigen is still unknown.

Each sample used at least 6 million PBMCs. Germline assignment: CDR1 LNHDA and CDR2 SQIVND (reference sequence). The CDR3 consists of 13 residues. This chain links TRBV19 with TRBJ2-7; D ambiguous. The J call may not be correct, given that the DNA end is closer to TRBJ2-5. Sequenced input: blood. This clonotype was obtained from a woman aged 40 to 50 in good health. The CDR3 DNA reads as TGTGCCAGTAGTATCGACACCTCAGAGACCCAGTACTTC. Residues: CASSIDTSETQYF.